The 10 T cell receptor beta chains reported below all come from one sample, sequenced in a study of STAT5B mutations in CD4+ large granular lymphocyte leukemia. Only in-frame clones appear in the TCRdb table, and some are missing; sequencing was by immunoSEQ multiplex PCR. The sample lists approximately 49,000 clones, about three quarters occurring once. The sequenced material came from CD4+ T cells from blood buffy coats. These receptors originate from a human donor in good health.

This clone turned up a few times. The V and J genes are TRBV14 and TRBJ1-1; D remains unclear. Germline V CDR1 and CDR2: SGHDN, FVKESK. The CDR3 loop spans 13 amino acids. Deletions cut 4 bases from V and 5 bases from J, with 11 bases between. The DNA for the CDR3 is TGTGCCAGCAGCCCTCACATCGGAACTGAAGCTTTCTTT. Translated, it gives CASSPHIGTEAFF. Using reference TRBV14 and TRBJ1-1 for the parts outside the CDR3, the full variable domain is EAGVTQFPSHSVIEKGQTVTLRCDPISGHDNLYWYRRVMGKEIKFLLHFVKESKQDESGMPNNRFLAERTGGTYSTLKVQPAELEDSGVYFCASSPHIGTEAFFGQGTRLTVV.

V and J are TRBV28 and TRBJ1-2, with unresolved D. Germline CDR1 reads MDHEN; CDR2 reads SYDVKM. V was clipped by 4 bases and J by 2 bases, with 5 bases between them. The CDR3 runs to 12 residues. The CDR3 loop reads CASSSINYGYTF. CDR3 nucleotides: TGTGCCAGCAGTTCAATCAACTATGGCTACACCTTC.

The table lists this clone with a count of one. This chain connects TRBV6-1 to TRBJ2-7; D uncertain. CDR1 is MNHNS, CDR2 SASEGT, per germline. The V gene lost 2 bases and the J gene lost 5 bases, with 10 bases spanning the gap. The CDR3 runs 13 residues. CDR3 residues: CASSESNRNEQYV. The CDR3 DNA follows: TGTGCCAGCAGTGAATCAAACCGGAACGAGCAGTACGTC.

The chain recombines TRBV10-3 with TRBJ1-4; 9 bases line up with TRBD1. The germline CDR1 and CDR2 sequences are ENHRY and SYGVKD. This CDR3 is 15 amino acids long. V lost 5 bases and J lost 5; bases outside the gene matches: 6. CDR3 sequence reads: CAISSQTGGNEKLFF. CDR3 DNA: TGTGCCATCAGTTCCCAGACAGGGGGAAATGAAAAACTGTTTTTT.

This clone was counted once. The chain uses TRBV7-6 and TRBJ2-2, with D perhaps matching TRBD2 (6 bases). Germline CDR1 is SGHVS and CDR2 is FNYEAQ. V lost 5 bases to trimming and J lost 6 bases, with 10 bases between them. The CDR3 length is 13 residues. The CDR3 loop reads CASSLGGAGELFF. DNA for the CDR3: TGTGCCAGCAGCCTCGGAGGGGCCGGGGAGCTGTTTTTT.

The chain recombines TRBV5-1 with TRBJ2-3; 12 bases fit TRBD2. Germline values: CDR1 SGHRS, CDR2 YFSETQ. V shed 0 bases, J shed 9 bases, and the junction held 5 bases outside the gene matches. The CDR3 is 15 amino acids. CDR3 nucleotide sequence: TGCGCCAGCAGCTTGGGGACTAGCGGGGAACGCACGCAGTATTTT. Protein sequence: CASSLGTSGERTQYF.

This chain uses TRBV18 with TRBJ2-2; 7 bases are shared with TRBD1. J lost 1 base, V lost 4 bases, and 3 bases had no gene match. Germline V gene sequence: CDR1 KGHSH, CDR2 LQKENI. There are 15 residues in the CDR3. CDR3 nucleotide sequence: TGTGCCAGCTCACGGGGACAGAGGAACACCGGGGAGCTGTTTTTT. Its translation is CASSRGQRNTGELFF.

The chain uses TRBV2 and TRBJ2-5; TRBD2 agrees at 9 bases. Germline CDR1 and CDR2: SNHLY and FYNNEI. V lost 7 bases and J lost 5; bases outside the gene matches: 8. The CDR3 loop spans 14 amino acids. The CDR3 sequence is CASKAGGPGETQYF. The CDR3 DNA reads TGTGCCAGCAAGGCGGGGGGGCCCGGCGAGACCCAGTACTTC.

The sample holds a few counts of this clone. The CDR3 here is CASSLAPGSYNEQFF. In DNA, the CDR3 is TGCGCCAGCAGCTTGGCACCAGGATCCTACAATGAGCAGTTCTTC. This chain connects TRBV5-1 to TRBJ2-1; D is uncertain. Trimming pared 0 bases from V and 1 base from J, leaving 8 bases between. The CDR3 contains 15 residues. Per the germline V gene, CDR1 is SGHRS and CDR2 is YFSETQ.

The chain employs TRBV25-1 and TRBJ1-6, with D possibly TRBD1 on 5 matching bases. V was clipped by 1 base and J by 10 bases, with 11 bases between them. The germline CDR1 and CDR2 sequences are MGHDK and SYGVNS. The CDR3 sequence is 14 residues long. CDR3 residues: CASSEWGGASPLHF. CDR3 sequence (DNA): TGTGCCAGCAGTGAATGGGGTGGGGCGTCACCCCTCCACTTT.